These 29 T cell receptor beta chains were all obtained from the same sample, sequenced in a study of OX40 agonist ivuxolimab in advanced cancers. This table comes from immunoSEQ multiplex PCR, and its TCRdb copy is limited to in-frame clones, with some not included. Altogether roughly 60,000 clones are present, approximately 84% being singletons, with the ten largest covering roughly 4.5%. The sample consisted of CD4+ or CD8+ T cells sorted from blood, taken in a trial of the OX40 agonist ivuxolimab. These receptors were taken from an adult with an advanced solid tumor such as melanoma, head and neck, liver or kidney cancer.

This clone appeared a few times. The chain couples TRBV10-3 to TRBJ2-5; 10 bases map to TRBD2. Trimming at V came to 0 bases and at J to 5 bases, leaving 3 bases not matched to a gene. The CDR3 is 15 residues long. Per germline, CDR1 ENHRY and CDR2 SYGVKD. Here the CDR3 DNA reads TGTGCCATCAGTGAGTCAGCGGGAGGGCCGGAGACCCAGTACTTC. Translated, it gives CAISESAGGPETQYF.

The chain employs TRBV28 and TRBJ1-2; D gene unclear. The V and J ends lost 4 bases and 5 bases respectively, with 5 bases between them. In germline, CDR1 is MDHEN, CDR2 SYDVKM. The CDR3 length is 11 residues. Written as DNA, the CDR3 is TGTGCCAGCAGTTCCCAGTATGGCTACACCTTC. Its translation: CASSSQYGYTF.

The chain recombines TRBV28 with TRBJ1-6, with D possibly matching TRBD1 (5 bases). CDR1 is MDHEN, CDR2 SYDVKM, per germline. Between the trimmed V and J ends, which lost 10 bases and 0 bases, there was a span of 10 bases. This CDR3 is built from 14 residues. The CDR3 DNA reads TGTGCCATCTCAGGGTTCTCCTATAATTCACCCCTCCACTTT. It yields the protein CAISGFSYNSPLHF. The full variable domain, with the rest looked up from reference TRBV28 and TRBJ1-6, is DVKVTQSSRYLVKRTGEKVFLECVQDMDHENMFWYRQDPGLGLRLIYFSYDVKMKEKGDIPEGYSVSREKKERFSLILESASTNQTSMYLCAISGFSYNSPLHFGNGTRLTVT.

The chain links TRBV28 to TRBJ1-5; 8 nucleotides agree with TRBD1. Germline CDR1 is MDHEN and CDR2 is SYDVKM. The ends lost 6 bases at V and 4 bases at J; junction bases unmatched: 5. CDR3 length: 14 amino acids. CDR3 in DNA: TGTGCCAGCAGGGGGGACAGGACAAATCAGCCCCAGCATTTT. Protein sequence: CASRGDRTNQPQHF.

J is TRBJ2-7 and V is TRBV6-6; D possibly corresponds to TRBD1 (6 bases). Looked up from germline, CDR1 is MNHNY and CDR2 is SVGAGI (reference sequence). Trimming removed 6 bases at V and 3 bases at J, with 15 bases between. The CDR3 spans 14 residues. The CDR3 loop is CASSQGDKIYEQYF. For the CDR3, the DNA is TGTGCCAGCAGCCAAGGGGACAAAATCTACGAGCAGTACTTC.

The chain is built from TRBV28 and TRBJ1-5; D ambiguous. Germline V gene data show CDR1 as MDHEN and CDR2 as SYDVKM. V was shortened by 7 bases and J by 3 bases, with 16 bases between the two germline ends. The CDR3 covers 15 residues. CDR3 DNA: TGTGCCAGCAACCCGTCCAGCCCCAACAATCAGCCCCAGCATTTT. Its protein product is CASNPSSPNNQPQHF.

The chain links TRBV21-1 to TRBJ2-3; TRBD1 is the table's D call, not checked against the DNA. TRBV21-1 is an annotated pseudogene. This CDR3 has 14 residues. The CDR3 DNA is TGTGCCAGCGCCGGGACAGGGTACACAGATACGCAGTATTTT. Residues: CASAGTGYTDTQYF.

This rearrangement joins TRBV11-2 to TRBJ2-2; D is perhaps TRBD2 (6 bases). V lost 4 bases to trimming and J lost 8 bases, with 17 bases between them. Germline CDR1 and CDR2: SGHAT and FQNNGV. The CDR3 loop spans 15 amino acids. CDR3 in amino acids: CASSSVGGPVGELFF. In nucleotides, the CDR3 is TGTGCCAGCAGCTCGGTCGGAGGGCCTGTTGGGGAGCTGTTTTTT.

The chain recombines TRBV7-3 with TRBJ1-2, with D possibly being TRBD1 (5 bases). The germline CDR1 and CDR2 sequences are SGHTA and FQGTGA. V lost 3 bases and J 8 bases, leaving 13 bases between the germline ends. The CDR3 spans 13 residues. CDR3 protein: CASSLVGGYGYTF. The CDR3 DNA is TGTGCCAGCAGCTTGGTCGGGGGTTACGGCTACACCTTC.

The genes are TRBV2 and TRBJ2-7, with 10 bases aligning to TRBD1. The V segment lost 4 bases and the J segment 6 bases; nucleotides outside the gene matches: 3. There are 13 residues in the CDR3. Germline V CDR1 and CDR2: SNHLY, FYNNEI. This CDR3 is CASSGDRGSEQYF. The CDR3 DNA is TGTGCCAGCAGTGGGGACAGGGGATCCGAGCAGTACTTC.

The rearrangement links TRBV30 to TRBJ2-5; D is possibly TRBD1 (5 bases). The end of the DNA is better explained by TRBJ2-7, so the J call may be wrong. The CDR3 is 15 amino acids. Germline V gives CDR1 GTSNPN, CDR2 SVGIG (reference sequence). CDR3 loop: CAWSARTLLPYEQYF. CDR3 bases: TGTGCCTGGAGCGCCAGGACACTGCTACCCTACGAGCAGTACTTC.

This chain joins TRBV7-9 and TRBJ1-3; D may be TRBD1 (6 bases). Germline CDR1 reads SEHNR; CDR2 reads FQNEAQ (reference sequence). CDR3 length: 16 amino acids. The V and J ends lost 1 base and 2 bases respectively, with 12 bases between them. The DNA for the CDR3 is TGTGCCAGCAGCTTAGATCGGACAGTTGCTGGAAACACCATATATTTT. Protein: CASSLDRTVAGNTIYF.

This chain connects TRBV11-3 to TRBJ2-2; D not resolved. The CDR3 consists of 14 residues. V lost 4 bases and J 7 bases, leaving 13 bases between the germline ends. The germline CDR1 and CDR2 sequences are SGHNT and YENEEA. CDR3 DNA: TGTGCCAGCAGCTACAGAAGAGTGAACGGGGAGCTGTTTTTT. Protein: CASSYRRVNGELFF.

The rearrangement links TRBV13 to TRBJ2-5; D is unclear. The V end was cut by 3 bases, the J end by 2 bases, with 10 bases between. Germline values: CDR1 PRHDT, CDR2 FYEKMQ (reference sequence). The CDR3 length is 14 residues. This CDR3 reads CASSLVSEQETQYF. CDR3 nucleotides: TGTGCCAGCAGCTTGGTGAGTGAACAAGAGACCCAGTACTTC.

The chain links TRBV19 to TRBJ2-5, with 10 nucleotides matching TRBD1. The length of the CDR3 is 15 residues. With V trimmed by 4 bases and J by 2 bases, 4 bases remained unmatched. CDR1 is LNHDA and CDR2 is SQIVND in the germline V gene (reference sequence). CDR3 nucleotides: TGTGCCAGTAGTAAGACAGGGGGCCCACAAGAGACCCAGTACTTC. It yields the protein CASSKTGGPQETQYF.

On this clone itself: Its ends do not fully match the called genes, so a read error is possible. The chain uses TRBV28 and TRBJ2-7, with D perhaps matching TRBD1 (6 bases). Germline V gives CDR1 MDHEN, CDR2 SYDVKM. The CDR3 has 13 residues. Written as DNA, the CDR3 is TGTGCCAGCAGTTCCCCATACAGGGCGTCCGTCTCGTTC. Translation: CASSSPYRASVSF.

This clone has only one observation. The genes are TRBV30 and TRBJ1-2, with no clear D. The V gene lost 2 bases and the J gene lost 8 bases, with 18 bases spanning the gap. Germline-derived CDR1 and CDR2 are GTSNPN and SVGIG (reference sequence). The CDR3 totals 14 residues. CDR3 coding DNA: TGTGCCTGGAGTATCCTCGCCAGAGCCAAGGGCTACACCTTC. This translates into CAWSILARAKGYTF.

V usage is TRBV2 and J usage is TRBJ2-1, with D maybe TRBD2 (5 bases). The CDR3 runs to 15 residues. Germline CDR1 SNHLY, CDR2 FYNNEI. Trimming left V 4 bases short and J 6 bases short, with 16 bases between. The CDR3 DNA reads TGTGCCAGCAGTGCCAGTGCCGGGGTCGGCAATGAGCAGTTCTTC. Protein sequence: CASSASAGVGNEQFF.

A single count supports this clone. V gene TRBV5-6 combines with J gene TRBJ2-3, with 7 bases fitting TRBD2. CDR3 length: 14 amino acids. Germline assignment: CDR1 SGHDT and CDR2 YYEEEE. Losses at the gene ends were 5 bases for V and 11 bases for J; bases not matched to a gene: 14. The CDR3 sequence is CASSPGGAGPKQYF. The CDR3 DNA sequence: TGTGCCAGCAGTCCCGGGGGAGCGGGACCAAAGCAGTATTTT.

This clone was found once. The rearrangement joins TRBV6-6 to TRBJ2-5; 7 bases fit TRBD2. V shed 6 bases, J shed 5 bases, and the junction held 6 bases outside the gene matches. CDR1 MNHNY and CDR2 SVGAGI come from the germline V gene (reference sequence). This CDR3 region has 13 residues. The CDR3 is CASSTSERETQYF. The DNA for the CDR3 is TGTGCCAGCAGCACTAGCGAGCGGGAGACCCAGTACTTC.

The genes are TRBV11-3 and TRBJ2-5; no firm D call. The CDR3 extends over 14 amino acids. The V gene's germline CDR1 is SGHNT and CDR2 YENEEA. V lost 5 bases and J 8 bases, leaving 18 bases between the germline ends. The CDR3: CASSESLGFPTQYF. CDR3 nucleotides: TGTGCCAGCAGCGAGTCTTTAGGGTTCCCCACCCAGTACTTC.

V and J are TRBV2 and TRBJ1-2, with a possible D match to TRBD1 (5 bases). The CDR3 is 12 amino acids. V was clipped by 6 bases and J by 5 bases, with 10 bases between them. Germline CDR1 SNHLY, CDR2 FYNNEI. The CDR3 DNA follows: TGTGCCAGCAGCCCGACAGCTTATGGCTACACCTTC. It encodes CASSPTAYGYTF.

The rearrangement joins TRBV13 to TRBJ1-1; TRBD1 aligns across 7 bases. V lost 0 bases, J lost 1 base, and 5 bases stayed unmatched. The CDR3 consists of 16 residues. CDR1 is PRHDT and CDR2 is FYEKMQ in the germline V gene (reference sequence). The CDR3 loop is CASSLGIGGGNTEAFF. The CDR3 DNA is TGTGCCAGCAGCTTAGGGATAGGGGGCGGGAACACTGAAGCTTTCTTT.

About this clone: Relative to the germline gene, one junction end is altered; a read error may explain this. CDR3 loop: CASSLTSASYNEQFF. The CDR3, as DNA: TGTGCCAGCAGCCTAACTAGCGCCTCCTACAATGAGCAGTTCTTC. The chain couples TRBV7-3 to TRBJ2-1, with TRBD2 matching over 7 bases. The CDR3 sequence is 15 residues long. Germline-derived CDR1 and CDR2 are SGHTA and FQGTGA.

The V and J genes are TRBV2 and TRBJ2-1; D might be TRBD2 (6 bases). Germline CDR1 reads SNHLY; CDR2 reads FYNNEI. The CDR3 is 14 amino acids. V was cut by 5 bases and J by 1 base, with 9 bases left in between. The CDR3 region is CASSRLVSYNEQFF. Written as DNA, the CDR3 is TGTGCCAGCAGTAGACTAGTGTCCTACAATGAGCAGTTCTTC. Based on the CDR3 plus reference TRBV2 and TRBJ2-1, the full variable domain is EPEVTQTPSHQVTQMGQEVILRCVPISNHLYFYWYRQILGQKVEFLVSFYNNEISEKSEIFDDQFSVERPDGSNFTLKIRSTKLEDSAMYFCASSRLVSYNEQFFGPGTRLTVL.

The rearrangement links TRBV28 to TRBJ2-5; weak D call: TRBD1 (6 bases). The closer fit of TRBJ2-7 to the DNA end suggests the J call may be wrong. Germline V lookup: CDR1 MDHEN, CDR2 SYDVKM. The CDR3 totals 13 residues. The DNA for the CDR3 is TGTGCCAGCAGAACAGGGTTTTCCTACGAGCAGTACTTC. This gives the protein CASRTGFSYEQYF.

The chain has TRBV6-5 and TRBJ2-2, with 7 bases identical to TRBD2. CDR1 and CDR2 from the germline V gene are MNHEY and SVGAGI. V shed 1 base, J shed 4 bases, and the junction held 6 bases outside the gene matches. The CDR3 contains 16 residues. The CDR3 nucleotides read TGTGCCAGCAGTTACTGGCCTAGCGGAGCCACCGGGGAGCTGTTTTTT. Encoded protein: CASSYWPSGATGELFF.

V gene TRBV19 combines with J gene TRBJ2-3; tentative D call: TRBD1 (6 bases). V shed 5 bases and J shed 3 bases, with 12 bases lying between them. This CDR3 is built from 14 residues. Germline CDR1 reads LNHDA; CDR2 reads SQIVND (reference sequence). This CDR3 reads CASSSDRRTDTQYF. DNA of the CDR3: TGTGCCAGTAGTTCAGACAGGCGAACAGATACGCAGTATTTT.

This clone has just a few counts. The chain joins TRBV6-4 to TRBJ2-1; 8 nucleotides match TRBD2. CDR1 is MRHNA and CDR2 is SNTAGT in the germline V gene. Trimming cost V 3 bases and J 4 bases; bases outside gene matches: 2. This CDR3 has 14 amino acids. The CDR3 nucleotides read TGTGCCAGCAGTGATAGCGGGGATTACAATGAGCAGTTCTTC. Translation: CASSDSGDYNEQFF.